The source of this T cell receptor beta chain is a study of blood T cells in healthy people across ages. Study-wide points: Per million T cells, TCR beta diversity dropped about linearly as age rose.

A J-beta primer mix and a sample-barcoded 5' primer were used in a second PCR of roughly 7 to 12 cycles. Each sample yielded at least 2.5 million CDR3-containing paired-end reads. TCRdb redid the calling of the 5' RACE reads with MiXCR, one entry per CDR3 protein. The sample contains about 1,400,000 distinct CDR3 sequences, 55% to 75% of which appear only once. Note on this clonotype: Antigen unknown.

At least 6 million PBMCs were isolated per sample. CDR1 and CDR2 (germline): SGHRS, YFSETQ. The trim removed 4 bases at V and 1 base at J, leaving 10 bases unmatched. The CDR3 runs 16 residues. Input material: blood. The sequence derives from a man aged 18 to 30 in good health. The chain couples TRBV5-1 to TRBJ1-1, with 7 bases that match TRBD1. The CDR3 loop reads CASSPSPGTANTEAFF. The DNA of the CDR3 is TGCGCCAGCAGCCCATCACCCGGGACAGCGAACACTGAAGCTTTCTTT.